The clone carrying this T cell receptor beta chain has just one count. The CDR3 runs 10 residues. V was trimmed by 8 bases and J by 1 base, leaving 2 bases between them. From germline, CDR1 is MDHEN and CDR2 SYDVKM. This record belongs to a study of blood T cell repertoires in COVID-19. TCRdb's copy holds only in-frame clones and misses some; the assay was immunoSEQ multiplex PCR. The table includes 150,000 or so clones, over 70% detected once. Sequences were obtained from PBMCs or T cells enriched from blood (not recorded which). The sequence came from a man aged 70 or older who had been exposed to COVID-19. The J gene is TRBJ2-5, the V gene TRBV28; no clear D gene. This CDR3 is CASRQETQYF. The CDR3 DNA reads TGTGCCAGCCGCCAAGAGACCCAGTACTTC.